Following are 9 T cell receptor beta chains from one sample sequenced in a study of OX40 agonist ivuxolimab in advanced cancers. The method was immunoSEQ multiplex PCR; TCRdb's version includes in-frame clones alone and lacks a portion of them. The sample yields roughly 76,000 clones, approximately 80% seen once. This material consisted of CD4+ or CD8+ T cells sorted from blood, taken in a trial of the OX40 agonist ivuxolimab. The receptor source for this set is an adult with an advanced solid tumor such as melanoma, head and neck, liver or kidney cancer.

The V gene is TRBV7-8, the J gene TRBJ1-3; no clear D. The CDR3 is made up of 16 amino acids. V was cut by 5 bases and J by 0 bases, with 14 bases left in between. The germline V gene encodes CDR1 SGHVS and CDR2 FQNEAQ. CDR3 DNA: TGTGCCAGCAGCCGCCAACGGGTTGACTCTGGAAACACCATATATTTT. It encodes CASSRQRVDSGNTIYF.

The CDR3 nucleotides read TGTGCCAGTGACCCTTCAGGAGGCGGTAGCAATCAGCCCCAGCATTTT. This sequence encodes CASDPSGGGSNQPQHF. The V and J genes are TRBV19 and TRBJ1-5; D gene unclear. This CDR3 contains 16 residues. V dropped 8 bases and J dropped 0 bases, with 17 bases sitting between them. Germline values: CDR1 LNHDA, CDR2 SQIVND (reference sequence).

The chain is built from TRBV6-4 and TRBJ1-4; 8 positions agree with TRBD1. The CDR3 is 14 residues long. Germline V gene data show CDR1 as MRHNA and CDR2 as SNTAGT. The trim removed 3 bases at V and 8 bases at J, leaving 5 bases unmatched. The CDR3 nucleotides read TGTGCCAGCAGTGAGACAGGGGAGTACGAAAAACTGTTTTTT. Residues: CASSETGEYEKLFF.

This sequence joins TRBV29-1 and TRBJ2-2; 15 bases map to TRBD2. CDR1 SQVTM and CDR2 ANQGSEA come from the germline V gene. Trimming removed 7 bases from V and 4 bases from J; junction bases left unmatched: 7. The CDR3 contains 16 residues. In DNA, the CDR3 is TGCAGCGGTGGGACTAGCGGGGGGACTTTCACCGGGGAGCTGTTTTTT. Residues: CSGGTSGGTFTGELFF.

The CDR3 spells CAISEAPGNQPQHF. The CDR3 nucleotides are TGTGCCATCAGTGAAGCACCTGGCAATCAGCCCCAGCATTTT. The J gene is TRBJ1-5, the V gene TRBV10-3; D unresolved. The germline V and J ends were trimmed by 3 bases and 2 bases, with 8 bases remaining between them. This CDR3 has 14 residues. Germline assignment: CDR1 ENHRY and CDR2 SYGVKD.

The rearrangement joins TRBV2 to TRBJ2-2, with a possible D match to TRBD2 (5 bases). The CDR3 has 15 residues. Trimming removed 6 bases from V and 3 bases from J, with 14 bases in between. The germline V gene has CDR1 SNHLY and CDR2 FYNNEI. As DNA, the CDR3 is TGTGCCAGCAGGCGCGGACTTGCGGACACCGGGGAGCTGTTTTTT. Translation gives CASRRGLADTGELFF.

J is TRBJ1-2 and V is TRBV27; 9 bases agree with TRBD1. CDR3 length equals 16 residues. V trimming: 2 bases; J trimming: 5 bases; junction bases outside the gene matches: 9. Per the germline V gene, CDR1 is MNHEY and CDR2 is SMNVEV (reference sequence). CDR3 loop: CASSLNMGDRAYGYTF. CDR3 coding DNA: TGTGCCAGCAGTTTAAATATGGGGGACAGGGCATATGGCTACACCTTC.

V gene TRBV5-8 combines with J gene TRBJ2-7; D unclear. The CDR3 totals 14 residues. V was cut by 1 base and J by 4 bases, with 12 bases left in between. Germline V gene data show CDR1 as SGHTS and CDR2 as YDEGEE. CDR3 sequence: CASSLFAGQYEQYF. CDR3 DNA sequence: TGTGCCAGCAGCTTGTTTGCAGGCCAATACGAGCAGTACTTC.

CDR3 DNA: TGTGCCAGCAGCCCACAACAGGGCTACACCTTC. This translates into CASSPQQGYTF. The gene calls are TRBV7-2 and TRBJ1-2; D is unclear. Per the germline V gene, CDR1 is SGHTA and CDR2 is FQGNSA. The length of the CDR3 is 11 residues. V was clipped by 5 bases and J by 8 bases, with 9 bases between them. Complete variable domain (other parts from reference TRBV7-2 and TRBJ1-2): GAGVSQSPSNKVTEKGKDVELRCDPISGHTALYWYRQSLGQGLEFLIYFQGNSAPDKSGLPSDRFSAERTGGSVSTLTIQRTQQEDSAVYLCASSPQQGYTFGSGTRLTVV.